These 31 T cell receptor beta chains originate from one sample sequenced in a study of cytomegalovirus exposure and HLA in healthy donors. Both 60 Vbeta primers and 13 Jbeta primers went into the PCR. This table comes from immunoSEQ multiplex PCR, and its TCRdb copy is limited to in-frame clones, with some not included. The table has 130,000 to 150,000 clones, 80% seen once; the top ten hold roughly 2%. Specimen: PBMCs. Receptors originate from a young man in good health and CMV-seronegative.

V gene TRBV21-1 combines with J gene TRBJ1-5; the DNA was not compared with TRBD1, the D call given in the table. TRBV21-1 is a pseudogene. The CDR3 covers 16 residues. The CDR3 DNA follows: TGTGCCAGCAGCATCCCCCACCCGAAGGGGTATCAGCCCCAGCATTTT. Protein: CASSIPHPKGYQPQHF.

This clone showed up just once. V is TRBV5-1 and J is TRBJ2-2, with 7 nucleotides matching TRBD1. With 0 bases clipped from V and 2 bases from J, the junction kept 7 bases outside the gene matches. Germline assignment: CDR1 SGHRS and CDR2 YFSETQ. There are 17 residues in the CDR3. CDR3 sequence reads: CASSLASGTVNTGELFF. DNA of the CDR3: TGCGCCAGCAGCTTGGCTTCCGGGACAGTTAACACCGGGGAGCTGTTTTTT.

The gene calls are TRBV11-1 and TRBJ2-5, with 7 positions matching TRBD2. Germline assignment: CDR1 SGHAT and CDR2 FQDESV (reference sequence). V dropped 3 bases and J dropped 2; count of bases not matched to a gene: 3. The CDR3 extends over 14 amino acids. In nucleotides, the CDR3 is TGTGCCAGCAGCTTCGGGGGGAGGCAAGAGACCCAGTACTTC. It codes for CASSFGGRQETQYF.

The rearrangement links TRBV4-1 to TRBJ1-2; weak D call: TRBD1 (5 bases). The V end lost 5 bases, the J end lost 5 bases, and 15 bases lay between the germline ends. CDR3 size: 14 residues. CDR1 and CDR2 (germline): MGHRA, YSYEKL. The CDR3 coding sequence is TGCGCCAGCAGCTCCCCCACAGGTACTTATGGCTACACCTTC. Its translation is CASSSPTGTYGYTF.

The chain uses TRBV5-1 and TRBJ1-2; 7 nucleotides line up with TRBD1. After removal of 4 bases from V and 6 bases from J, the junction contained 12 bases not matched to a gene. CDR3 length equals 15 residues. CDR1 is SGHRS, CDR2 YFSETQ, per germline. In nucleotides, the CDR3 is TGCGCCAGCAGCCCTCGAGGGGGCGGCTCCCATGGCTACACCTTC. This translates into CASSPRGGGSHGYTF.

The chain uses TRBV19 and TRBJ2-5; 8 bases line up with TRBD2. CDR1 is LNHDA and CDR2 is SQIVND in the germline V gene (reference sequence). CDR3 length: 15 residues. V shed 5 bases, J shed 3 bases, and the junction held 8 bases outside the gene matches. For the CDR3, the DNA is TGTGCCAGTAGTCCACCGGGGGGGCTAAAAGAGACCCAGTACTTC. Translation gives CASSPPGGLKETQYF.

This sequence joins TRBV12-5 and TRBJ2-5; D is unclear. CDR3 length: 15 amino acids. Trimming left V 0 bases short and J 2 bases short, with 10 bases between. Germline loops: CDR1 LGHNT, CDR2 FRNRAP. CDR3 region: CASGLVERTQETQYF. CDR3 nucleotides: TGTGCTAGTGGTTTGGTAGAGCGTACGCAAGAGACCCAGTACTTC.

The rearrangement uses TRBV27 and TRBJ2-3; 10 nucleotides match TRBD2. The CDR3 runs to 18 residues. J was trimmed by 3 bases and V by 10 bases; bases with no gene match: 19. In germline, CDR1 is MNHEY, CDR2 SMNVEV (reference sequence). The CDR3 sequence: CATSPTGLAGGRTDTQYF. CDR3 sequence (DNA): TGTGCCACTAGTCCGACTGGGTTAGCGGGAGGAAGGACAGATACGCAGTATTTT.

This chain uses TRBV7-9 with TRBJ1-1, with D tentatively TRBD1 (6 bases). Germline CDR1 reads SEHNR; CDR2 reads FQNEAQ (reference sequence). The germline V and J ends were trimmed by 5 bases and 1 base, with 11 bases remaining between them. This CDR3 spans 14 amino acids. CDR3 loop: CASSEGQSNTEAFF. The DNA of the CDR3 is TGTGCCAGCAGCGAAGGACAGTCGAACACTGAAGCTTTCTTT.

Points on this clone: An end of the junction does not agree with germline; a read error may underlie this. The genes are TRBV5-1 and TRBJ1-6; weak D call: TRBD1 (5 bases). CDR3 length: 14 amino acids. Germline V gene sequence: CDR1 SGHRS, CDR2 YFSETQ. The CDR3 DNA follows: TGCGCCAGCAGCCCGGGAGGGGCTAATTCACCCCTCAACTTT. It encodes CASSPGGANSPLNF.

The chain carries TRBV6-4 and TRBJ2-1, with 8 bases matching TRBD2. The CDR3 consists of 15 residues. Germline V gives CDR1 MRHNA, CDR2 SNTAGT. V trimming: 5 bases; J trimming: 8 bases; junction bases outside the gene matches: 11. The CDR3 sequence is CASSTGTSPTDEQFF. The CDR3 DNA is TGTGCCAGCAGTACCGGGACTAGTCCGACAGATGAGCAGTTCTTC.

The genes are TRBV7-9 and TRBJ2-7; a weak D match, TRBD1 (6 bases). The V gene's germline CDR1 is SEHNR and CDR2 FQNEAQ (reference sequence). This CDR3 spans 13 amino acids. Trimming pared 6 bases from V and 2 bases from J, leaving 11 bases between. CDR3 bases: TGTGCCAGCAGTCTGGACAGCCCCTACGAGCAGTACTTC. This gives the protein CASSLDSPYEQYF.

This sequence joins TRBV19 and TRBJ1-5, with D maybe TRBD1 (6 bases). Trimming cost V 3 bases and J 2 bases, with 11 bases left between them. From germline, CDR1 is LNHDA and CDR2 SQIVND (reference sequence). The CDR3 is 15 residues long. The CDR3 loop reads CASSIPTGRNQPQHF. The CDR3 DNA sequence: TGTGCCAGTAGTATTCCGACAGGTCGCAATCAGCCCCAGCATTTT.

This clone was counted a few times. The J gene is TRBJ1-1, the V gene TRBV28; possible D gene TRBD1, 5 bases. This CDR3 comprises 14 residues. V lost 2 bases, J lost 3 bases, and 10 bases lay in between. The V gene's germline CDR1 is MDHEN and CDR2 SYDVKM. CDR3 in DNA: TGTGCCAGCAGTTTAGGGGCAGTTGACACTGAAGCTTTCTTT. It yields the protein CASSLGAVDTEAFF.

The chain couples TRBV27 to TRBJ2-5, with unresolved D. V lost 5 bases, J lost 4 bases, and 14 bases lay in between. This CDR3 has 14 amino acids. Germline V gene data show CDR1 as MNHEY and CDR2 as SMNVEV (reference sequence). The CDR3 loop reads CASSAMRYGETQYF. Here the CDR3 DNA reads TGTGCCAGCAGTGCGATGAGGTATGGAGAGACCCAGTACTTC.

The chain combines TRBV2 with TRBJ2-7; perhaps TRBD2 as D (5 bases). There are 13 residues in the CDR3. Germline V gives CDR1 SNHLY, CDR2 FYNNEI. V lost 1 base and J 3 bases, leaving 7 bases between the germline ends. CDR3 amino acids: CASSEGGLYEQYF. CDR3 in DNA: TGTGCCAGCAGTGAAGGCGGACTCTACGAGCAGTACTTC. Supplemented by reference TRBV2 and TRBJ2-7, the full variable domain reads EPEVTQTPSHQVTQMGQEVILRCVPISNHLYFYWYRQILGQKVEFLVSFYNNEISEKSEIFDDQFSVERPDGSNFTLKIRSTKLEDSAMYFCASSEGGLYEQYFGPGTRLTVT.

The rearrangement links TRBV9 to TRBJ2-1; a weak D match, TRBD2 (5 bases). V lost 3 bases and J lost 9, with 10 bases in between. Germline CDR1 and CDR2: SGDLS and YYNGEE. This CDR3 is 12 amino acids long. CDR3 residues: CASSALGSEQFF. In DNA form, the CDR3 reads TGTGCCAGCAGCGCACTAGGTAGTGAGCAGTTCTTC.

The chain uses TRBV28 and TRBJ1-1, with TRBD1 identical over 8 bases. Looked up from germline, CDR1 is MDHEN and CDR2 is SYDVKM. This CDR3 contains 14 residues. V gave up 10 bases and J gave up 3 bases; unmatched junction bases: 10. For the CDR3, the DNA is TGTGCCATCAAACAGGGGGGATTAGACACTGAAGCTTTCTTT. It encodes CAIKQGGLDTEAFF.

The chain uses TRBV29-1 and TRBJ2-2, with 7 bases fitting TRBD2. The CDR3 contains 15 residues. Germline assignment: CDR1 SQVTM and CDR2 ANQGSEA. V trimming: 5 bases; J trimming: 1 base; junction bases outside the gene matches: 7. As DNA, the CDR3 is TGCAGCGTTCGCGTAGGCGGGAGGAACACCGGGGAGCTGTTTTTT. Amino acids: CSVRVGGRNTGELFF.

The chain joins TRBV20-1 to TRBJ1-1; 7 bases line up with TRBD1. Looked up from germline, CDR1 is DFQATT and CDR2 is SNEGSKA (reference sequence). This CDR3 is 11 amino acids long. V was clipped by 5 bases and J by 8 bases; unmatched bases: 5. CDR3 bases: TGCAGTGCTCCGACAGGGAGGGAAGCTTTCTTT. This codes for CSAPTGREAFF.

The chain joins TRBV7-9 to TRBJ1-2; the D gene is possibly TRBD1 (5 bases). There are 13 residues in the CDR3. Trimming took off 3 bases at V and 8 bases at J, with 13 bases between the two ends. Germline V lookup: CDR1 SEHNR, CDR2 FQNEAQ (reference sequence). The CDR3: CASSLGRRWGYTF. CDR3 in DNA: TGTGCCAGCAGCTTGGGGCGCCGCTGGGGCTACACCTTC.

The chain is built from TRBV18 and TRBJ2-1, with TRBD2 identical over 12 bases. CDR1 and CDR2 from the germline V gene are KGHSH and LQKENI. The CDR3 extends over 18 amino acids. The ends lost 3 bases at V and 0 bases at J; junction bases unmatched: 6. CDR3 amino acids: CASSPLASGGGSYNEQFF. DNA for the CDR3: TGTGCCAGCTCACCCCTCGCTAGCGGGGGGGGCTCCTACAATGAGCAGTTCTTC. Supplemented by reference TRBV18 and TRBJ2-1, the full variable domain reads NAGVMQNPRHLVRRRGQEARLRCSPMKGHSHVYWYRQLPEEGLKFMVYLQKENIIDESGMPKERFSAEFPKEGPSILRIQQVVRGDSAAYFCASSPLASGGGSYNEQFFGPGTRLTVL.

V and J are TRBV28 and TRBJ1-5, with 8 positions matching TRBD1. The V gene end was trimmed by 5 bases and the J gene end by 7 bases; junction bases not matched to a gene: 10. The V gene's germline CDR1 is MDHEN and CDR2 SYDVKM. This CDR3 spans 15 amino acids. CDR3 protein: CASSASDRDGQPQHF. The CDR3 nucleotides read TGTGCCAGCAGTGCCTCGGACAGGGACGGACAGCCCCAGCATTTT.

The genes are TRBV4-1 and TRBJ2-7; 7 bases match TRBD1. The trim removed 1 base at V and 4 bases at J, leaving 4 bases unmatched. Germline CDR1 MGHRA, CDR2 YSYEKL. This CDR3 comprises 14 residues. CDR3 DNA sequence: TGCGCCAGCAGCCAAGGGACAGGTGATTACGAGCAGTACTTC. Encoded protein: CASSQGTGDYEQYF.

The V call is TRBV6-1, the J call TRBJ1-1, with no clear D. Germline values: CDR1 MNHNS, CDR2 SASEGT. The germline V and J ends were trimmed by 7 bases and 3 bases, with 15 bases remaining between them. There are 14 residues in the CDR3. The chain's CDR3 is CASTPPGRDTEAFF. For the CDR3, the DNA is TGTGCCAGCACCCCGCCCGGCCGGGACACTGAAGCTTTCTTT.

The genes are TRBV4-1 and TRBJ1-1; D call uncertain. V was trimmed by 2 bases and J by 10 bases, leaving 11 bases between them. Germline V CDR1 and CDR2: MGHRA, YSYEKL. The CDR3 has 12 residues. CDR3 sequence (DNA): TGCGCCAGCAGCCAACCTAAATCGGGAGCTTTCTTT. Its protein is CASSQPKSGAFF.

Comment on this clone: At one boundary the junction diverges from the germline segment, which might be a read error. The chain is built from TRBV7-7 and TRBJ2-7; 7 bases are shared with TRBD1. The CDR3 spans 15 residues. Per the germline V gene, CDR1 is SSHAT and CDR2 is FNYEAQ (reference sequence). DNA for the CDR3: TGTGCTAGCAGCTATAGGATGGACAGGCGCTACGAGCAGTACTTC. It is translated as CASSYRMDRRYEQYF.

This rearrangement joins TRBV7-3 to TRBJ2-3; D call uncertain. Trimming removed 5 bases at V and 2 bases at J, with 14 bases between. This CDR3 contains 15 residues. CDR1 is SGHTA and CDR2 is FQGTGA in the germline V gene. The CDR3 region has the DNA TGTGCCAGCAGCCCACGCCCTAGTATCACAGATACGCAGTATTTT. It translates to CASSPRPSITDTQYF.

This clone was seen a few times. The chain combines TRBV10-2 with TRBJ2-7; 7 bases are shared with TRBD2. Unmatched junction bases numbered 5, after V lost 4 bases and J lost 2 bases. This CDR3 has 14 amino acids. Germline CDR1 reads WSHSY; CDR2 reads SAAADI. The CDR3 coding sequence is TGCGCCAGCAGTGTCCAGCGGGAAACCTACGAGCAGTACTTC. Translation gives CASSVQRETYEQYF.

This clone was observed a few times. CDR3 in DNA: TGTGCCAGCAGTCCGCGGGAATTCTCCTACGAGCAGTACTTC. It codes for CASSPREFSYEQYF. This chain links TRBV6-6 with TRBJ2-7; weak D call: TRBD2 (6 bases). The CDR3 loop spans 14 amino acids. Germline lookup yields CDR1 MNHNY and CDR2 SVGAGI (reference sequence). Trimming removed 5 bases at V and 0 bases at J, with 11 bases between.

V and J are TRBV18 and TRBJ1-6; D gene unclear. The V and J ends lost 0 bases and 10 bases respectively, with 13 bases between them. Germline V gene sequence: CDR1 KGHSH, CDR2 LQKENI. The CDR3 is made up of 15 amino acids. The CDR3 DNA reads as TGTGCCAGCTCACCACCGGGTCATAGCCTGTCACCCCTCCACTTT. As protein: CASSPPGHSLSPLHF.